The 23 T cell receptor beta chains reported below all come from one sample, sequenced in a study of T cell responses to AZD1222 COVID-19 vaccine. Only in-frame clones appear in the TCRdb table, and some are missing; sequencing was by immunoSEQ multiplex PCR. The sample holds about 76,000 clones, about 88% seen once. The source material was peripheral blood, sampled on day 0 of AZD1222 vaccination. These receptors all come from an adult in good health.

The rearrangement joins TRBV18 to TRBJ2-1; D is unclear. Trimming pared 3 bases from V and 7 bases from J, leaving 22 bases between. In germline, CDR1 is KGHSH, CDR2 LQKENI. The length of the CDR3 is 17 residues. Written as DNA, the CDR3 is TGTGCCAGCTCACCTATGGTCAGCGACGGGTCTTTGAATGAGCAGTTCTTC. It translates to CASSPMVSDGSLNEQFF. Full variable domain (outside the CDR3, taken from reference TRBV18 and TRBJ2-1): NAGVMQNPRHLVRRRGQEARLRCSPMKGHSHVYWYRQLPEEGLKFMVYLQKENIIDESGMPKERFSAEFPKEGPSILRIQQVVRGDSAAYFCASSPMVSDGSLNEQFFGPGTRLTVL.

This clone was detected once. The V call is TRBV28, the J call TRBJ2-7; the D is unclear. The germline gives CDR1 MDHEN, CDR2 SYDVKM. Trimming shortened V by 3 bases and J by 2 bases, and 8 bases separated the two germline ends. CDR3 length: 13 amino acids. The CDR3 nucleotides read TGTGCCAGCAGTTTTTCCAGCCCCTACGAGCAGTACTTC. Its protein product is CASSFSSPYEQYF.

The chain uses TRBV3-1 (or the pseudogene TRBV3-2) and TRBJ1-5; 8 nucleotides align to TRBD1. Trimming cost V 1 base and J 7 bases; bases outside gene matches: 9. Germline V gene lookup returns CDR1 LGHDT and CDR2 YNNKEL (reference sequence). The CDR3 has 16 residues. CDR3 sequence: CASSQAYRGNAQPQHF. In DNA, the CDR3 is TGTGCCAGCAGCCAAGCATACAGGGGGAACGCCCAGCCCCAGCATTTT.

The J gene is TRBJ2-7, the V gene TRBV24-1; 7 bases line up with TRBD1. Trimming took 1 base from V and 9 from J; bases not matched to a gene: 17. This CDR3 has 17 residues. The germline CDR1 and CDR2 sequences are KGHDR and SFDVKD. CDR3 nucleotide sequence: TGTGCCACCAGTGATTTCATCCCCTCGACGACAGGGCTGAGGCAGTACGTC. Protein product: CATSDFIPSTTGLRQYV.

This clone occurred once. This chain links TRBV25-1 with TRBJ2-1, with 9 nucleotides matching TRBD1. This CDR3 spans 14 amino acids. Germline V gene data show CDR1 as MGHDK and CDR2 as SYGVNS. The ends lost 6 bases at V and 8 bases at J; junction bases unmatched: 8. CDR3 sequence (DNA): TGTGCCAGCAGCCGACAGGGGGTTGTCTATGAGCAGTTCTTC. Protein sequence: CASSRQGVVYEQFF.

The count of this clone is one. V usage is TRBV7-3 and J usage is TRBJ1-3; the D gene is possibly TRBD1 (5 bases). Trimming took off 1 base at V and 8 bases at J, with 9 bases between the two ends. The CDR3 loop spans 13 amino acids. Germline assignment: CDR1 SGHTA and CDR2 FQGTGA. CDR3 in DNA: TGTGCCAGCAGCTTAATGGTGGGGGACACCATATATTTT. It is translated as CASSLMVGDTIYF.

This chain joins TRBV29-1 and TRBJ2-1; the D is unclear. V lost 1 base, J lost 7 bases, and 8 bases lay in between. Germline V gives CDR1 SQVTM, CDR2 ANQGSEA. The CDR3 contains 12 residues. CDR3 in amino acids: CSVEVVRNEQFF. CDR3 DNA: TGCAGCGTTGAAGTGGTGAGAAATGAGCAGTTCTTC.

This chain joins TRBV5-1 and TRBJ1-6; TRBD1 might be the D (5 bases). CDR3 length: 15 amino acids. Between the trimmed V and J ends, which lost 0 bases and 5 bases, there was a span of 9 bases. Per germline, CDR1 SGHRS and CDR2 YFSETQ. The CDR3 region is CASSLDGADNSPLHF. The CDR3 nucleotides read TGCGCCAGCAGCTTGGACGGGGCAGATAATTCACCCCTCCACTTT.

The chain links TRBV6-2 or TRBV6-3 to TRBJ2-2, with unresolved D. The CDR3 has 14 residues. V lost 0 bases and J lost 8, with 10 bases in between. Germline-derived CDR1 and CDR2 are MNHEY and SVGEGT. CDR3 bases: TGTGCCAGCAGTTACTCGAGGTCAATTGGGGAGCTGTTTTTT. Protein product: CASSYSRSIGELFF.

V gene TRBV6-5 combines with J gene TRBJ1-3; a possible D gene is TRBD1 (5 bases). This CDR3 comprises 13 residues. Germline-derived CDR1 and CDR2 are MNHEY and SVGAGI. The V gene lost 10 bases and the J gene lost 0 bases, with 10 bases spanning the gap. In DNA, the CDR3 is TGTGCCACGGGACGTCGCTCTGGAAACACCATATATTTT. The encoded protein is CATGRRSGNTIYF.

V is TRBV27 and J is TRBJ2-2, with 9 bases lining up with TRBD2. The CDR3 extends over 16 amino acids. Per germline, CDR1 MNHEY and CDR2 SMNVEV (reference sequence). With V trimmed by 8 bases and J by 4 bases, 11 bases remained unmatched. CDR3 in amino acids: CASRLAAGQATGELFF. The CDR3 DNA reads as TGTGCCAGCCGACTAGCGGCGGGCCAAGCCACCGGGGAGCTGTTTTTT.

The chain joins TRBV6-5 to TRBJ2-3; TRBD2 agrees at 7 bases. V lost 10 bases, J lost 1 base, and 8 bases stayed unmatched. Germline assignment: CDR1 MNHEY and CDR2 SVGAGI. CDR3 length: 14 amino acids. Here the CDR3 DNA reads TGTGCCACCTCTGGAACTAGCGGCACAGATACGCAGTATTTT. This gives the protein CATSGTSGTDTQYF.

The V gene is TRBV7-8, the J gene TRBJ1-1; D ambiguous. CDR1 and CDR2 (germline): SGHVS, FQNEAQ. The V end lost 0 bases, the J end lost 3 bases, and 8 bases lay between the germline ends. The CDR3 contains 14 residues. CDR3 sequence reads: CASSLAGSYTEAFF. In DNA form, the CDR3 reads TGTGCCAGCAGCTTAGCGGGCAGCTACACTGAAGCTTTCTTT. Together with reference TRBV7-8 and TRBJ1-1, the CDR3 gives the full variable domain: GAGVSQSPRYKVAKRGQDVALRCDPISGHVSLFWYQQALGQGPEFLTYFQNEAQLDKSGLPSDRFFAERPEGSVSTLKIQRTQQEDSAVYLCASSLAGSYTEAFFGQGTRLTVV.

The chain uses TRBV7-9 and TRBJ2-7; 8 bases are a match to TRBD2. Losses at the gene ends were 2 bases for V and 0 bases for J; bases not matched to a gene: 6. The CDR3 is made up of 16 amino acids. Germline V gene sequence: CDR1 SEHNR, CDR2 FQNEAQ (reference sequence). The CDR3 here is CASSLREGPLSYEQYF. The CDR3 DNA follows: TGTGCCAGCAGCTTACGGGAGGGGCCCCTCTCCTACGAGCAGTACTTC.

The J gene is TRBJ2-2, the V gene TRBV29-1; D unresolved. The CDR3 is 12 residues long. Trimming took off 4 bases at V and 1 base at J, with 4 bases between the two ends. Per the germline V gene, CDR1 is SQVTM and CDR2 is ANQGSEA. In DNA, the CDR3 is TGCAGCGTTGCACAGAACACCGGGGAGCTGTTTTTT. The encoded protein is CSVAQNTGELFF.

This clone showed up just once. The V gene is TRBV19, the J gene TRBJ1-1; D is ambiguous. V was shortened by 1 base and J by 7 bases, with 4 bases between the two germline ends. Germline loops: CDR1 LNHDA, CDR2 SQIVND (reference sequence). CDR3 length: 11 residues. This chain's CDR3 is CASSIALEAFF. The CDR3 DNA reads as TGTGCCAGTAGTATAGCTCTTGAAGCTTTCTTT.

The chain has TRBV7-6 and TRBJ2-7; 14 nucleotides align to TRBD2. V was clipped by 0 bases and J by 4 bases; unmatched bases: 14. Germline CDR1 reads SGHVS; CDR2 reads FNYEAQ. This CDR3 spans 20 amino acids. CDR3 sequence: CASSLALSAGLAGGRYEQYF. The DNA for the CDR3 is TGTGCCAGCAGCTTAGCGCTTTCTGCAGGACTAGCGGGAGGTCGGTACGAGCAGTACTTC.

The V gene is TRBV11-2, the J gene TRBJ2-3, with 10 bases aligning to TRBD2. Trimming removed 5 bases from V and 4 bases from J; junction bases left unmatched: 9. The CDR3 totals 16 residues. Per the germline V gene, CDR1 is SGHAT and CDR2 is FQNNGV. CDR3 protein: CASSRLSGRWADTQYF. CDR3 DNA: TGTGCCAGCAGCCGTCTTAGCGGGAGGTGGGCAGATACGCAGTATTTT. The whole variable domain, filled in from reference TRBV11-2 and TRBJ2-3, reads EAGVAQSPRYKIIEKRQSVAFWCNPISGHATLYWYQQILGQGPKLLIQFQNNGVVDDSQLPKDRFSAERLKGVDSTLKIQPAKLEDSAVYLCASSRLSGRWADTQYFGPGTRLTVL.

This chain links TRBV4-1 with TRBJ1-2, with D perhaps TRBD1 (5 bases). V lost 4 bases, J lost 2 bases, and 8 bases lay in between. CDR3 size: 13 residues. CDR1 MGHRA and CDR2 YSYEKL come from the germline V gene. CDR3 sequence: CASSPPGNYGYTF. In DNA, the CDR3 is TGCGCCAGCAGCCCCCCAGGGAACTATGGCTACACCTTC.

This chain links TRBV6-5 with TRBJ1-5; D remains unclear. V lost 6 bases and J 2 bases, leaving 8 bases between the germline ends. This CDR3 has 13 residues. Germline loops: CDR1 MNHEY, CDR2 SVGAGI. The CDR3 nucleotides are TGTGCCAGCAGAAGTACTGGCAATCAGCCCCAGCATTTT. It encodes CASRSTGNQPQHF.

The chain couples TRBV11-1 to TRBJ2-3; a possible D gene is TRBD1 (5 bases). Per the germline V gene, CDR1 is SGHAT and CDR2 is FQDESV (reference sequence). The CDR3 runs to 15 residues. Trimming took 1 base from V and 4 from J, leaving 12 bases between them. CDR3 in amino acids: CASSLGGLRSDTQYF. In DNA, the CDR3 is TGTGCCAGCAGCTTAGGGGGCCTGAGGTCAGATACGCAGTATTTT.

A single count supports this clone. The chain is built from TRBV20-1 and TRBJ2-2; unclear D gene. Deletions cut 6 bases from V and 0 bases from J, with 8 bases between. Germline CDR1 is DFQATT and CDR2 is SNEGSKA (reference sequence). The CDR3 sequence is 13 residues long. The CDR3 DNA sequence: TGCAGTGCGAGTGAATCGAACACCGGGGAGCTGTTTTTT. This sequence encodes CSASESNTGELFF.

V and J are TRBV27 and TRBJ2-1; 7 nucleotides match TRBD1. The length of the CDR3 is 13 residues. Germline V CDR1 and CDR2: MNHEY, SMNVEV (reference sequence). V dropped 5 bases and J dropped 6; count of bases not matched to a gene: 4. This CDR3 reads CASSPRTGNEQFF. In nucleotides, the CDR3 is TGTGCCAGCAGTCCGCGGACAGGCAATGAGCAGTTCTTC.